This T cell receptor (beta chain) comes out of a study of response to subunit inactivated influenza vaccine. CDR1 is SEHNR and CDR2 is FQNEAQ in the germline V gene (reference sequence). This CDR3 contains 15 residues. V lost 2 bases, J lost 8 bases, and 7 bases stayed unmatched. Using its own MiXCR run on the RT-PCR reads, TCRdb lists one record per CDR3 protein. The sample comprises 610,000 or so distinct CDR3 sequences, 12% to 15% of which are singletons, and 8.5% to 14% rests with the top ten. This clonotype was seen a few times. This clonotype was sampled from a man in his fifties who received an inactivated influenza vaccine. The starting material was PBMCs from blood, obtained 12 days after vaccination. The chain employs TRBV7-9 and TRBJ1-4; TRBD1 aligns across 8 bases. This CDR3 reads CASSLFGQGGEKLFF. The CDR3 DNA sequence: TGTGCCAGCAGCTTATTTGGACAGGGAGGGGAAAAACTGTTTTTT.